This record concerns one TCR beta chain sequence. In the authors' methods: By means of reference gene primer amplification, nucleated cell counts were estimated. The method was immunoSEQ multiplex PCR; TCRdb's version includes in-frame clones alone and lacks a portion of them. The V and J calls and clone size come from that table; D and trimming were worked out from the DNA. The data show around 170,000 clones, approximately 79% seen once. J lost 8 bases, V lost 10 bases, and 14 bases had no gene match. CDR3 length: 14 amino acids. Per the germline V gene, CDR1 is LNHDA and CDR2 is SQIVND (reference sequence). This record comes from a study of blood T cell repertoires in COVID-19. Overall study context: Spain, Italy and the United States supplied samples that represented acute and convalescent COVID-19. The analysed material was cDNA or gDNA that came from T cells, B-cell-depleted T cells, or PBMCs.

The origin of this receptor is a woman aged 80 or over with acute or convalescent COVID-19. The specimen sequenced was peripheral blood. V and J are TRBV19 and TRBJ2-1, with TRBD1 identical over 7 bases. The CDR3 spells CATLTGTAPYEQFF. The CDR3 nucleotides read TGTGCCACACTCACCGGGACAGCCCCATATGAGCAGTTCTTC.